This TCR beta chain was profiled in a study of siplizumab effects on memory and regulatory T cells. Study-level points and caveats: Naive T cells looked more diverse than memory cells and looked like major alloresponse contributors.

TCRdb keeps only in-frame clones here, not all; method: immunoSEQ multiplex PCR. The table records about 91,000 clones, 80% to 95% of them present only once. Notes on this clone: The antigen remains unidentified.

The CDR3 has 17 amino acids. Trimming removed 7 bases from V and 3 bases from J, with 21 bases in between. Germline CDR1 reads SGHVS; CDR2 reads FQNEAQ. This chain links TRBV7-8 with TRBJ2-2; a weak D match, TRBD1 (5 bases). This receptor was taken from a human donor in good health. The sample was CD8+ T cells sorted from blood. This CDR3 is CASIQRQGGIDTGELFF. The CDR3 nucleotides are TGTGCCAGCATTCAGCGCCAGGGTGGAATAGACACCGGGGAGCTGTTTTTT.